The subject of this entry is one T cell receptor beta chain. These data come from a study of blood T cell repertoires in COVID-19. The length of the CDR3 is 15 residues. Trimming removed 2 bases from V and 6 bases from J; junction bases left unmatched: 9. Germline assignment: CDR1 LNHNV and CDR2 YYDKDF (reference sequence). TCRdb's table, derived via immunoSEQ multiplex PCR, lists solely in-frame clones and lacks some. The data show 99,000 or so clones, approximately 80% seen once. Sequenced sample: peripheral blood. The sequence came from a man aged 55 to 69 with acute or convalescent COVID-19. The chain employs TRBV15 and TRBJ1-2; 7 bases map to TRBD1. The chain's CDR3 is CATSRSTGRGDGYTF. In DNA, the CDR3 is TGTGCCACCAGCAGATCGACAGGGCGGGGAGATGGCTACACCTTC.